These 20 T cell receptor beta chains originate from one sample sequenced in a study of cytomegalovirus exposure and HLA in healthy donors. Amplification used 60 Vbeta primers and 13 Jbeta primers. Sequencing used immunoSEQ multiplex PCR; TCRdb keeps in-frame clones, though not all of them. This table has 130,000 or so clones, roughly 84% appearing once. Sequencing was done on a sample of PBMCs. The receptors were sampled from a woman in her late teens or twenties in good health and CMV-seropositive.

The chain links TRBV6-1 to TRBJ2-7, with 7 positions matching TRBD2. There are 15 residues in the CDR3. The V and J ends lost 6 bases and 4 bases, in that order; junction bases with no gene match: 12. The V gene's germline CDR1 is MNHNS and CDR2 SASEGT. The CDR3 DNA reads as TGTGCCAGCAGAGCCGGGACTACAATCAGTTACGAGCAGTACTTC. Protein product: CASRAGTTISYEQYF.

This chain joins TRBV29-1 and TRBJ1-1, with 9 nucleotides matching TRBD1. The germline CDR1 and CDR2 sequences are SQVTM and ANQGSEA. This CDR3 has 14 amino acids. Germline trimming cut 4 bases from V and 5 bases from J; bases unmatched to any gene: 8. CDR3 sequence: CSVGTGVGSTEAFF. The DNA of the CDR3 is TGCAGCGTTGGGACAGGGGTTGGAAGTACTGAAGCTTTCTTT.

In nucleotides, the CDR3 is TGTGCCAGCAGCCGAACCACGGCCGGGACTGGTCTCTCCTACGAGCAGTACTTC. It codes for CASSRTTAGTGLSYEQYF. The chain joins TRBV7-9 to TRBJ2-7; a possible D gene is TRBD2 (6 bases). The CDR3 runs 18 residues. Germline-derived CDR1 and CDR2 are SEHNR and FQNEAQ (reference sequence). Trimming took 5 bases from V and 0 from J, leaving 23 bases between them.

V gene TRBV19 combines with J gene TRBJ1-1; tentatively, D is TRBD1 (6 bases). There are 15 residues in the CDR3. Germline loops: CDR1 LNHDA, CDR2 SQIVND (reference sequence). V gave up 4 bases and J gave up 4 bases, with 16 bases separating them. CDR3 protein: CASSTGQGLGTEAFF. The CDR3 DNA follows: TGTGCCAGTAGTACTGGTCAGGGGTTGGGCACTGAAGCTTTCTTT. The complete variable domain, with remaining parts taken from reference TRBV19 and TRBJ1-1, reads DGGITQSPKYLFRKEGQNVTLSCEQNLNHDAMYWYRQDPGQGLRLIYYSQIVNDFQKGDIAEGYSVSREKKESFPLTVTSAQKNPTAFYLCASSTGQGLGTEAFFGQGTRLTVV.

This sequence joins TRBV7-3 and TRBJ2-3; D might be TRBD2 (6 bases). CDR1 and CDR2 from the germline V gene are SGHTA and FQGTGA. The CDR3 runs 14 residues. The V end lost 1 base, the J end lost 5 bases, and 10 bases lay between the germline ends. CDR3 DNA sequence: TGTGCCAGCAGCTTAAGTTGGGGGGAAGATACGCAGTATTTT. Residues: CASSLSWGEDTQYF.

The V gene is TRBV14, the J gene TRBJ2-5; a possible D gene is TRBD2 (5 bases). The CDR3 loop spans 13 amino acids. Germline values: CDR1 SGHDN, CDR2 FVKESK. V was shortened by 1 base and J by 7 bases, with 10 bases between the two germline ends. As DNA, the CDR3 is TGTGCCAGCAGCCAAGCGGGGTTCGGGACCCAGTACTTC. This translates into CASSQAGFGTQYF. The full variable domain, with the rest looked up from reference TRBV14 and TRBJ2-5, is EAGVTQFPSHSVIEKGQTVTLRCDPISGHDNLYWYRRVMGKEIKFLLHFVKESKQDESGMPNNRFLAERTGGTYSTLKVQPAELEDSGVYFCASSQAGFGTQYFGPGTRLLVL.

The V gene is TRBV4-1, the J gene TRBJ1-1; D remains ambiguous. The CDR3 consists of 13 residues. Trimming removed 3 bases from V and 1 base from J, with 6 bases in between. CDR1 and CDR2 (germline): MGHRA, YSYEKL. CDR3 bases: TGCGCCAGCAGCCACCCACAGAACACTGAAGCTTTCTTT. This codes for CASSHPQNTEAFF.

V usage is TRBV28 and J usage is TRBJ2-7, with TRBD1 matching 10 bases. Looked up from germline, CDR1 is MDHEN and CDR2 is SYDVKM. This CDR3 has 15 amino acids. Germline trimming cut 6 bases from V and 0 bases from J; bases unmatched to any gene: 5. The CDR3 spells CASSETGGVSYEQYF. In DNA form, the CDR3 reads TGTGCCAGCAGCGAGACAGGGGGCGTCTCCTACGAGCAGTACTTC.

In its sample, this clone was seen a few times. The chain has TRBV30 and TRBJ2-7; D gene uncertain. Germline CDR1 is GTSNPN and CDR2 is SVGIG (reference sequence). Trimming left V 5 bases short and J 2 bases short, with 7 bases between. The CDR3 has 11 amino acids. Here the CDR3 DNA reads TGTGCCTGGGCAGAAACCTACGAGCAGTACTTC. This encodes CAWAETYEQYF.

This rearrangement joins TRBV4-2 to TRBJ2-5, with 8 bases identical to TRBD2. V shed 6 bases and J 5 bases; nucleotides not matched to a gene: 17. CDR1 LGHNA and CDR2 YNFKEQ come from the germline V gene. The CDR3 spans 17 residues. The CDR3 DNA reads TGTGCCAGCAGAAAGACACGGACGGGGGGGCCTGGGGAGACCCAGTACTTC. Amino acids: CASRKTRTGGPGETQYF.

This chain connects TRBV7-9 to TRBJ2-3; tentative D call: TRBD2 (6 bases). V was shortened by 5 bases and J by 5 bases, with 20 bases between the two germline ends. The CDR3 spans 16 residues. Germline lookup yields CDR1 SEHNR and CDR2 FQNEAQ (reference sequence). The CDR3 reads CASSPRGGPLRDTQYF. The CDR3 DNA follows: TGTGCCAGCAGCCCCCGTGGAGGGCCTCTCCGAGATACGCAGTATTTT. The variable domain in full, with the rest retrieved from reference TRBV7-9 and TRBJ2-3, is DTGVSQNPRHKITKRGQNVTFRCDPISEHNRLYWYRQTLGQGPEFLTYFQNEAQLEKSRLLSDRFSAERPKGSFSTLEIQRTEQGDSAMYLCASSPRGGPLRDTQYFGPGTRLTVL.

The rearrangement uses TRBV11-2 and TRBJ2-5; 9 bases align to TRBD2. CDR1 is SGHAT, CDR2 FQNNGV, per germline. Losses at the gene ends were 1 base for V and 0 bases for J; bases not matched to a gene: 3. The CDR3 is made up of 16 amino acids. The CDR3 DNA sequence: TGTGCCAGCAGCTTAGGCGGGGGGGCATACCAAGAGACCCAGTACTTC. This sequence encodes CASSLGGGAYQETQYF.

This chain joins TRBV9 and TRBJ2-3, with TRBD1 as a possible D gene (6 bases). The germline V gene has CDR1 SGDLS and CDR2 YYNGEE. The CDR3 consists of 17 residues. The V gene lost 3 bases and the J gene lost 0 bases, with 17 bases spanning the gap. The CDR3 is CASSGDSGTPSTDTQYF. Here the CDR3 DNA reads TGTGCCAGCAGCGGAGATTCCGGGACACCTAGCACAGATACGCAGTATTTT.

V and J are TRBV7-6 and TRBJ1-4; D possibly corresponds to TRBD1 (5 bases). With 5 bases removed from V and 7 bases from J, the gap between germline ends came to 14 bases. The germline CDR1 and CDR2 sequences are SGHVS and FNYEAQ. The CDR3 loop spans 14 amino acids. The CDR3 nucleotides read TGTGCCAGCAGCAAGGGACCGGGGGGTGAAAAACTGTTTTTT. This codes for CASSKGPGGEKLFF.

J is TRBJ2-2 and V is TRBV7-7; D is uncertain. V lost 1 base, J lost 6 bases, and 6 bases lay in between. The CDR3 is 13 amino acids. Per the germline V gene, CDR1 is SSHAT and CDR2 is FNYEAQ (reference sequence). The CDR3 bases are TGTGCCAGCAGCTTAGATGGGCCCGGGGAGCTGTTTTTT. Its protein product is CASSLDGPGELFF.

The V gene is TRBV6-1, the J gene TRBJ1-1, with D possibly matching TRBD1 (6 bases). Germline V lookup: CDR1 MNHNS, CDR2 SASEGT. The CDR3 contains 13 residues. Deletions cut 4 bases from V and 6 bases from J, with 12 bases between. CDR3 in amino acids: CASSVRQVAEAFF. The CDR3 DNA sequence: TGTGCCAGCAGTGTTAGACAGGTCGCTGAAGCTTTCTTT.

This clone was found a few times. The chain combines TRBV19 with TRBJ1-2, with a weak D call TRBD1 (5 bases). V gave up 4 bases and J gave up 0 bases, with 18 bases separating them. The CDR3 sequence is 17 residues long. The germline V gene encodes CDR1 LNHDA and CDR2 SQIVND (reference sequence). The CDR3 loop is CASSTPEQAPANYGYTF. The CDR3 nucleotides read TGTGCCAGTAGTACCCCTGAACAGGCCCCAGCTAACTATGGCTACACCTTC.

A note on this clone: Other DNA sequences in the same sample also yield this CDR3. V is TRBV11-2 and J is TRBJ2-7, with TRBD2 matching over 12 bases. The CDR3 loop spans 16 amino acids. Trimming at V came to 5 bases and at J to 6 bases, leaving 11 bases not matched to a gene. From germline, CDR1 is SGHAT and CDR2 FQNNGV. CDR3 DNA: TGTGCCAGCAGCCCTGGACTAGCGGGGACCTATTGCGAGCAGTACTTC. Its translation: CASSPGLAGTYCEQYF.

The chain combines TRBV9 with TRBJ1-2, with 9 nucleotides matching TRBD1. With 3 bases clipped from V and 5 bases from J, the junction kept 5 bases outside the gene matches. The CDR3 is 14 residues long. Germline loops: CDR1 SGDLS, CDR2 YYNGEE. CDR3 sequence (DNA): TGTGCCAGCAGCGCCCGACAGGGGGGATATGGCTACACCTTC. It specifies CASSARQGGYGYTF.

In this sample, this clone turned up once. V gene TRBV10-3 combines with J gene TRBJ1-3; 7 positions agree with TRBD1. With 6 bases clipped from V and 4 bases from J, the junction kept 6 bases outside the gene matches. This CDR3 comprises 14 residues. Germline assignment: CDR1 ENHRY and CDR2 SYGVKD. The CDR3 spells CAISSTGAGNTIYF. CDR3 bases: TGTGCCATCAGCAGCACAGGGGCCGGAAACACCATATATTTT.